The next 17 T cell receptor beta chains were all read from a single sample in a study of blood T cell repertoires in COVID-19. The assay was immunoSEQ multiplex PCR, and TCRdb's table has in-frame clones only and misses some. Altogether 190,000 or so clones are present, roughly 84% being singletons, with the ten largest covering over 6.5%. The specimen sequenced was PBMCs or T cells enriched from blood (not recorded which). Receptors originate from a man aged 35 to 55 who had recovered from COVID-19.

This clone is deemed medium-sized (0.01 to 0.1%). The rearrangement joins TRBV11-2 to TRBJ2-1; TRBD1 might be the D (6 bases). This CDR3 has 17 amino acids. The ends were cut back, 4 bases at V and 6 bases at J, with 22 bases in the middle. CDR1 and CDR2 from the germline V gene are SGHAT and FQNNGV. The CDR3 here is CASSSTLSRGWGNEQFF. The DNA for the CDR3 is TGTGCCAGCAGCTCGACCTTAAGTAGGGGGTGGGGCAATGAGCAGTTCTTC.

This chain connects TRBV5-1 to TRBJ1-1; TRBD1 matches 7 bases. CDR1 SGHRS and CDR2 YFSETQ come from the germline V gene. V lost 0 bases, J lost 0 bases, and 5 bases stayed unmatched. CDR3 length equals 16 residues. The CDR3 region has the DNA TGCGCCAGCAGCTTGGGGGTGACAGGGCTGAACACTGAAGCTTTCTTT. Translation: CASSLGVTGLNTEAFF.

J is TRBJ2-3 and V is TRBV9; TRBD2 agrees at 8 bases. With V trimmed by 4 bases and J by 0 bases, 4 bases remained unmatched. Germline V gene data show CDR1 as SGDLS and CDR2 as YYNGEE. This CDR3 has 15 residues. CDR3 DNA sequence: TGTGCCAGCAGCAAACGGGGGGGTAGCACAGATACGCAGTATTTT. This sequence encodes CASSKRGGSTDTQYF. Full variable domain (remainder filled in from reference TRBV9 and TRBJ2-3): DSGVTQTPKHLITATGQRVTLRCSPRSGDLSVYWYQQSLDQGLQFLIQYYNGEERAKGNILERFSAQQFPDLHSELNLSSLELGDSALYFCASSKRGGSTDTQYFGPGTRLTVL.

Notes on this clone: The junction does not match germline at one end; this may be a read error. The gene calls are TRBV20-1 and TRBJ2-7, with 7 positions matching TRBD2. This CDR3 spans 11 amino acids. The germline CDR1 and CDR2 sequences are DFQATT and SNEGSKA (reference sequence). CDR3 DNA sequence: TGCAGTGCCAGAGGGACTAACGAGCAGTACTTC. Its translation: CSARGTNEQYF.

This clone showed up just a few times. The chain recombines TRBV5-1 with TRBJ2-7; the match to TRBD2 covers 8 bases. This CDR3 is built from 15 residues. J lost 7 bases, V lost 1 base, and 10 bases had no gene match. In germline, CDR1 is SGHRS, CDR2 YFSETQ. As DNA, the CDR3 is TGCGCCAGCAGCTTGAAAGCGGGGGCCCCGGCAGAGCAGTACTTC. Translating it yields CASSLKAGAPAEQYF.

The chain recombines TRBV30 with TRBJ1-4; 9 nucleotides align to TRBD1. This CDR3 is 16 amino acids long. The J segment lost 4 bases and the V segment lost 4 bases, leaving 10 bases of the junction unmatched. The germline V gene encodes CDR1 GTSNPN and CDR2 SVGIG (reference sequence). CDR3 sequence reads: CAWIPRGTGNNEKLFF. CDR3 DNA sequence: TGTGCCTGGATCCCGAGGGGGACAGGGAATAATGAAAAACTGTTTTTT.

This clone has only one observation. J is TRBJ2-7 and V is TRBV11-2; D is perhaps TRBD1 (6 bases). V lost 10 bases, J lost 3 bases, and 10 bases lay in between. The CDR3 is made up of 11 amino acids. Looked up from germline, CDR1 is SGHAT and CDR2 is FQNNGV. The DNA for the CDR3 is TGTGCCACAGGGGTACACTACGAGCAGTACTTC. Translation gives CATGVHYEQYF.

This chain uses TRBV28 with TRBJ2-2; 10 bases match TRBD1. This CDR3 contains 14 residues. Per the germline V gene, CDR1 is MDHEN and CDR2 is SYDVKM. The V and J ends lost 6 bases and 7 bases, in that order; junction bases with no gene match: 5. The CDR3 DNA reads as TGTGCCAGCAGGACAGGGGGCCTGGACGGGGAGCTGTTTTTT. Its translation is CASRTGGLDGELFF.

This clone was seen just once. The chain is built from TRBV19 and TRBJ1-3, with 8 bases fitting TRBD1. CDR1 and CDR2 from the germline V gene are LNHDA and SQIVND (reference sequence). V shed 3 bases and J 2 bases; nucleotides not matched to a gene: 3. The CDR3 is 15 residues long. Here the CDR3 reads CASSIRQGTGNTIYF. Written as DNA, the CDR3 is TGTGCCAGTAGTATCCGACAGGGGACTGGAAACACCATATATTTT.

This chain uses TRBV19 with TRBJ1-2; D is unresolved. Between the trimmed V and J ends, which lost 6 bases and 5 bases, there was a span of 10 bases. The germline CDR1 and CDR2 sequences are LNHDA and SQIVND (reference sequence). This CDR3 has 12 amino acids. The CDR3 bases are TGTGCCAGTAGGCAGGCGCTTTATGGCTACACCTTC. This codes for CASRQALYGYTF.

This clone was found a few times. The chain uses TRBV7-9 and TRBJ1-6; 9 nucleotides line up with TRBD1. The V gene end was trimmed by 5 bases and the J gene end by 9 bases; junction bases not matched to a gene: 8. CDR1 is SEHNR and CDR2 is FQNEAQ in the germline V gene (reference sequence). The CDR3 covers 15 residues. The CDR3 DNA reads TGTGCCAGCAGCCCACCCTCGGGACAGGGTTCACCCCTCCACTTT. This encodes CASSPPSGQGSPLHF.

This clone has more than one count but fewer than ten. The V and J genes are TRBV5-1 and TRBJ1-2, with D hard to call. Germline CDR1 and CDR2: SGHRS and YFSETQ. Trimming took off 0 bases at V and 2 bases at J, with 11 bases between the two ends. The CDR3 has 15 residues. CDR3 DNA sequence: TGCGCCAGCAGCTTGGATGGTAGTCCCAACTATGGCTACACCTTC. Translating it yields CASSLDGSPNYGYTF.

The chain has TRBV11-2 and TRBJ1-2; the D gene is possibly TRBD1 (6 bases). The V and J ends lost 8 bases and 4 bases respectively, with 14 bases between them. In germline, CDR1 is SGHAT, CDR2 FQNNGV. The CDR3 length is 13 residues. CDR3 protein: CASGAGEGYGYTF. CDR3 nucleotide sequence: TGTGCCAGCGGAGCAGGGGAAGGCTATGGCTACACCTTC. Filled out from reference TRBV11-2 and TRBJ1-2, the complete variable domain reads EAGVAQSPRYKIIEKRQSVAFWCNPISGHATLYWYQQILGQGPKLLIQFQNNGVVDDSQLPKDRFSAERLKGVDSTLKIQPAKLEDSAVYLCASGAGEGYGYTFGSGTRLTVV.

The chain combines TRBV27 with TRBJ1-2; 9 bases map to TRBD1. The V gene end was trimmed by 5 bases and the J gene end by 7 bases; junction bases not matched to a gene: 11. Germline V gene sequence: CDR1 MNHEY, CDR2 SMNVEV (reference sequence). CDR3 length: 15 amino acids. DNA for the CDR3: TGTGCCAGCAGTCCCAAACCCGGGACAGGGCCTGGCTACACCTTC. Residues: CASSPKPGTGPGYTF.

The CDR3 reads CASSPLGQYSAYGYTF. CDR3 in DNA: TGTGCCAGCAGCCCTTTGGGACAATATAGCGCCTATGGCTACACCTTC. V gene TRBV11-2 combines with J gene TRBJ1-2, with a weak D call TRBD1 (6 bases). Between the trimmed V and J ends, which lost 5 bases and 4 bases, there was a span of 20 bases. This CDR3 spans 16 amino acids. Germline CDR1 is SGHAT and CDR2 is FQNNGV. Complete variable domain (other parts from reference TRBV11-2 and TRBJ1-2): EAGVAQSPRYKIIEKRQSVAFWCNPISGHATLYWYQQILGQGPKLLIQFQNNGVVDDSQLPKDRFSAERLKGVDSTLKIQPAKLEDSAVYLCASSPLGQYSAYGYTFGSGTRLTVV.

The chain is built from TRBV7-9 and TRBJ1-1, with D possibly matching TRBD1 (6 bases). CDR1 and CDR2 (germline): SEHNR, FQNEAQ (reference sequence). There are 15 residues in the CDR3. Trimming removed 5 bases from V and 1 base from J, with 14 bases in between. CDR3 amino acids: CASSQQGGWNTEAFF. The CDR3 DNA reads TGTGCCAGCAGCCAACAGGGAGGGTGGAACACTGAAGCTTTCTTT.

This clone was seen once. The chain combines TRBV9 with TRBJ2-3, with 8 bases that match TRBD2. CDR3 length: 16 amino acids. V was pared by 0 bases and J by 2 bases, with 5 bases of the junction left unmatched. Germline CDR1 reads SGDLS; CDR2 reads YYNGEE. The CDR3 sequence is CASSVEGAGVTDTQYF. CDR3 DNA: TGTGCCAGCAGCGTAGAAGGAGCGGGGGTCACAGATACGCAGTATTTT.